This T cell receptor beta chain derives from a study of vaccination effects on CD4 cells after COVID-19. Concerning this clone: Its antigen is not identified.

Cells that had been cultured for approximately ten days were the source of isolated CD4+ T cells. Repertoires were generated with immunoSEQ multiplex PCR, while TCRdb's copy carries only in-frame clones and drops some. The sample shows tens of thousands of clones, roughly three quarters of them seen only once. This CDR3 spans 13 amino acids. The germline V gene has CDR1 ENHRY and CDR2 SYGVKD. Trimming removed 10 bases at V and 1 base at J, with 13 bases between. The sequence was collected from a human donor who received a COVID-19 vaccine. Source: CD4+ T cells from PBMCs cultured without peptide, taken before COVID-19 vaccination. The V gene is TRBV10-3, the J gene TRBJ1-1; D gene unclear. In DNA, the CDR3 is TGTGCCACCGCTATCGAGGGGAACACTGAAGCTTTCTTT. Residues: CATAIEGNTEAFF.